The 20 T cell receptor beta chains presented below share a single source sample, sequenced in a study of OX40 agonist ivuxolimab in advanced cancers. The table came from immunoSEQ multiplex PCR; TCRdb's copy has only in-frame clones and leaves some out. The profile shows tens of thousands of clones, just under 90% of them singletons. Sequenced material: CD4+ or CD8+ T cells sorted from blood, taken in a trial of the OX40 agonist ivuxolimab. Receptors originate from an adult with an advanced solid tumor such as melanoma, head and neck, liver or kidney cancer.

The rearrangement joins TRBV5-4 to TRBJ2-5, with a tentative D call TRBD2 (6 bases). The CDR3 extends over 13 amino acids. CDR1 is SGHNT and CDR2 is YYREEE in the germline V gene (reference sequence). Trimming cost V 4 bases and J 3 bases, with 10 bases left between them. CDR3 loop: CASSPWGEETQYF. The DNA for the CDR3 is TGTGCCAGCAGCCCCTGGGGGGAAGAGACCCAGTACTTC.

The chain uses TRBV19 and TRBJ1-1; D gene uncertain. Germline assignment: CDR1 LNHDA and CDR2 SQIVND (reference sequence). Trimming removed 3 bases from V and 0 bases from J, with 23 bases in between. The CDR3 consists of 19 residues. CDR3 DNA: TGTGCCAGTAGTATTAGGTTATCGGACCGATCCATACTGAACACTGAAGCTTTCTTT. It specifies CASSIRLSDRSILNTEAFF.

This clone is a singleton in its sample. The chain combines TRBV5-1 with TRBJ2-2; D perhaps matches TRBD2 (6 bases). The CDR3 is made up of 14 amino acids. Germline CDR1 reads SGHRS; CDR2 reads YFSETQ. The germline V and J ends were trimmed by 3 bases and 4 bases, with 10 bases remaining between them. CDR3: CASSSMGGTGELFF. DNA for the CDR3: TGCGCCAGCAGCTCTATGGGGGGCACCGGGGAGCTGTTTTTT. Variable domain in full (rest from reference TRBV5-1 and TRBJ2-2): KAGVTQTPRYLIKTRGQQVTLSCSPISGHRSVSWYQQTPGQGLQFLFEYFSETQRNKGNFPGRFSGRQFSNSRSEMNVSTLELGDSALYLCASSSMGGTGELFFGEGSRLTVL.

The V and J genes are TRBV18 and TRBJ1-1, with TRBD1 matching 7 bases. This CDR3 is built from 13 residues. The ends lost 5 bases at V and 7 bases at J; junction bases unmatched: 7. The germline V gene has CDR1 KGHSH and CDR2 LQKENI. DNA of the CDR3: TGTGCCAGCTCAAAGCCACAGGGGATTGAAGCTTTCTTT. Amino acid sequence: CASSKPQGIEAFF.

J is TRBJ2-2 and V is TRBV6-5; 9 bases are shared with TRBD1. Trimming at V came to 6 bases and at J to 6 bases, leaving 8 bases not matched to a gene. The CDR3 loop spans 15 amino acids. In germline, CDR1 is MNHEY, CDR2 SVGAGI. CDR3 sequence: CASRSGTGRSGELFF. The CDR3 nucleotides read TGTGCCAGCAGGTCCGGGACAGGGCGTTCCGGGGAGCTGTTTTTT.

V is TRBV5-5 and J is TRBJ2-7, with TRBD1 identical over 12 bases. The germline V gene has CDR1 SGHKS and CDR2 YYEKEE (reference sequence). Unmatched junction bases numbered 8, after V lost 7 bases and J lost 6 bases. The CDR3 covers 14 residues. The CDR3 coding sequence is TGTGCCAGCGTACTGGGACAGGGGGCGTCCGAGCAGTACTTC. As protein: CASVLGQGASEQYF. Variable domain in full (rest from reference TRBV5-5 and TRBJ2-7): DAGVTQSPTHLIKTRGQQVTLRCSPISGHKSVSWYQQVLGQGPQFIFQYYEKEERGRGNFPDRFSARQFPNYSSELNVNALLLGDSALYLCASVLGQGASEQYFGPGTRLTVT.

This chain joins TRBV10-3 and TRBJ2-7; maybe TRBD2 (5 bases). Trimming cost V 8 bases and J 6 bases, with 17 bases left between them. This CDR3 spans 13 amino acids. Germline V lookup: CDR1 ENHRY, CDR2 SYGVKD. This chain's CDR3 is CAIAPDSGGEQYF. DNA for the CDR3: TGTGCCATCGCCCCGGACTCGGGTGGCGAGCAGTACTTC.

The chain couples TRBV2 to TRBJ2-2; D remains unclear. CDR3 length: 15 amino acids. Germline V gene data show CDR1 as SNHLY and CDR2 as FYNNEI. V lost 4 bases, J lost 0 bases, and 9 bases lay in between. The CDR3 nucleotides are TGTGCCAGCAGTGTTAGGCTATCGAACACCGGGGAGCTGTTTTTT. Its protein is CASSVRLSNTGELFF. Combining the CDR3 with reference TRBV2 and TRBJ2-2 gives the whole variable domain EPEVTQTPSHQVTQMGQEVILRCVPISNHLYFYWYRQILGQKVEFLVSFYNNEISEKSEIFDDQFSVERPDGSNFTLKIRSTKLEDSAMYFCASSVRLSNTGELFFGEGSRLTVL.

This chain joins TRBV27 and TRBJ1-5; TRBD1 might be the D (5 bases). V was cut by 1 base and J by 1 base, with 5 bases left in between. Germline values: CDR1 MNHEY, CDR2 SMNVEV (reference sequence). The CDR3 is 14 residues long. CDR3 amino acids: CASSLWGSNQPQHF. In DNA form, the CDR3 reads TGTGCCAGCAGTTTATGGGGGAGCAATCAGCCCCAGCATTTT.

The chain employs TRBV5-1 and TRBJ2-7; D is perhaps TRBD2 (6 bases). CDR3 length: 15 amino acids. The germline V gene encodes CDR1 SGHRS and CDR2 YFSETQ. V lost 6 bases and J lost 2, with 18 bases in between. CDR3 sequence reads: CASTPGGTGTYEQYF. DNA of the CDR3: TGCGCCAGCACCCCCGGTGGGACTGGGACCTACGAGCAGTACTTC.

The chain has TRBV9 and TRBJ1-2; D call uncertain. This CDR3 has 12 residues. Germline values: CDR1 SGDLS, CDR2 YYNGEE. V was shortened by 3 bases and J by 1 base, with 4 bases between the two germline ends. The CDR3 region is CASSAGNYGYTF. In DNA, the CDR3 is TGTGCCAGCAGCGCCGGTAACTATGGCTACACCTTC.

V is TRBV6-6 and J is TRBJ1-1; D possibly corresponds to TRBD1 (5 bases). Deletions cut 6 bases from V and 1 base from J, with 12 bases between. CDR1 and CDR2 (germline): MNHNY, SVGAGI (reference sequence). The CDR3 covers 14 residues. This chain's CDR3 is CASSPGLKNTEAFF. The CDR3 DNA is TGTGCCAGCAGCCCGGGACTGAAGAACACTGAAGCTTTCTTT.

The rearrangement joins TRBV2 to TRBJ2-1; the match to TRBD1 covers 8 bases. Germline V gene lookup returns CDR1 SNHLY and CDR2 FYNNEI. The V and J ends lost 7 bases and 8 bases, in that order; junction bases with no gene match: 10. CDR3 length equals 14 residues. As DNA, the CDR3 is TGTGCCAGCACCGAACGGACAGGGCTCGATGAGCAGTTCTTC. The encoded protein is CASTERTGLDEQFF.

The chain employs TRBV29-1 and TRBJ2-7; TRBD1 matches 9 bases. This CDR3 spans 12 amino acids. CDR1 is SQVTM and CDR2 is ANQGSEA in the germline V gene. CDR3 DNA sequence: TGCAGTGGGGGGACAGGGTGGTACGAGCAGTACTTC. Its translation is CSGGTGWYEQYF.

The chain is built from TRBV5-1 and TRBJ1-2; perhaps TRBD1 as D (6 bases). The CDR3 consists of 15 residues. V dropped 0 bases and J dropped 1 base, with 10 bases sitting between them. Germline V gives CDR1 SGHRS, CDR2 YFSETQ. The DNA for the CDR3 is TGCGCCAGCAGCTTGGATGACAGGATTAACTATGGCTACACCTTC. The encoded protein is CASSLDDRINYGYTF.

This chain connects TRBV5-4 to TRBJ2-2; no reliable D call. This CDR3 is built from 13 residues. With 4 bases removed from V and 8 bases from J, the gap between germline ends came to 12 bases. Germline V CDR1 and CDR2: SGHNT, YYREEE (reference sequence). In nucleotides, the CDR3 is TGTGCCAGCAGCATCAATCGGGCGGGGGAGCTGTTTTTT. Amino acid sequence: CASSINRAGELFF.

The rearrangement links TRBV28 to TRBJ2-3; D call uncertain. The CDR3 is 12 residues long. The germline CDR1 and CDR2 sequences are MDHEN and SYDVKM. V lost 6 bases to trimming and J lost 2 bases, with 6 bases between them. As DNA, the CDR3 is TGTGCCAGCAGGGGGAACACAGATACGCAGTATTTT. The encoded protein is CASRGNTDTQYF.

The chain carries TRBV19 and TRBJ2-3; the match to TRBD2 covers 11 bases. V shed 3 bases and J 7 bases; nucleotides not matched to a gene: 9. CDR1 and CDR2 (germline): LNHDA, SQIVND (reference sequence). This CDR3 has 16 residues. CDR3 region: CASSMTVSGRVYTQYF. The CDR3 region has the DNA TGTGCCAGTAGTATGACAGTTAGCGGGAGGGTTTATACGCAGTATTTT.

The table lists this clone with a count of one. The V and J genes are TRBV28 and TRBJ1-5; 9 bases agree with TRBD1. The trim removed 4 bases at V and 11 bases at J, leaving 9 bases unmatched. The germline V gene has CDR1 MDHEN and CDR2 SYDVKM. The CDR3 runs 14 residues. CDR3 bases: TGTGCCAGCAGTTCGGACAGGGGAGGGAAGACCCAGCATTTT. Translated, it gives CASSSDRGGKTQHF.

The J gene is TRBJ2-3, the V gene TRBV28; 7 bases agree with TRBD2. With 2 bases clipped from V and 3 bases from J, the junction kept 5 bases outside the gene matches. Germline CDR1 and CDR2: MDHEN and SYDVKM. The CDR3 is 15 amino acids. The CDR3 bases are TGTGCCAGCAGTTTAGCGGGAGAGTTGACAGATACGCAGTATTTT. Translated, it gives CASSLAGELTDTQYF.